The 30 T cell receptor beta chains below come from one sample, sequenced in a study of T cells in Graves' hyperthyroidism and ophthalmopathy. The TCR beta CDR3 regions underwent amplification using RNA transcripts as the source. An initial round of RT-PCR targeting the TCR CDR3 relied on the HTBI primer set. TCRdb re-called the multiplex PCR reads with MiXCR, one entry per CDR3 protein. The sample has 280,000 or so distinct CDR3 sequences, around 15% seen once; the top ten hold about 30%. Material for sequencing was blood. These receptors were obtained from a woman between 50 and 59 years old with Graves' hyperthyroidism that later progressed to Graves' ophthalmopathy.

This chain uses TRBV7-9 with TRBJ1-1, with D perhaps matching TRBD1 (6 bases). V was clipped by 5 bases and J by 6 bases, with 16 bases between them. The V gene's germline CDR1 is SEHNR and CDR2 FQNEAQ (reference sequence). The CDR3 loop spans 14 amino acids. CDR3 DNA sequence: TGTGCCAGCAGCAGAATCACAGGGTCCGCTGAAGCTTTCTTT. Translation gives CASSRITGSAEAFF.

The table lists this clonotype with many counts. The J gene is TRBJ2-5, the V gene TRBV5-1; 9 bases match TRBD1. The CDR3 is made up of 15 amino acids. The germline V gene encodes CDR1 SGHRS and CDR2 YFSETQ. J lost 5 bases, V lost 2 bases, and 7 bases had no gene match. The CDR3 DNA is TGCGCCAGCAGCTTAAAACAGGGGGCGTGGGAGACCCAGTACTTC. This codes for CASSLKQGAWETQYF.

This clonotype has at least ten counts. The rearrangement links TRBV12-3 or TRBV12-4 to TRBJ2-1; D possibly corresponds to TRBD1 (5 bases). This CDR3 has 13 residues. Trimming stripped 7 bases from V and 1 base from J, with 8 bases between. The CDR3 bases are TGTGCCAGCACCAGGGCGTCCTACAATGAGCAGTTCTTC. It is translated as CASTRASYNEQFF.

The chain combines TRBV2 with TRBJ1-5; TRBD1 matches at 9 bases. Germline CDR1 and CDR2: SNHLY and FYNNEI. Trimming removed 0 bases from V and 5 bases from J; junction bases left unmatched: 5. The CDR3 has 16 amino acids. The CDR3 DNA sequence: TGTGCCAGCAGTGAAGCAAGACAGGGGGTCTATCAGCCCCAGCATTTT. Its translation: CASSEARQGVYQPQHF.

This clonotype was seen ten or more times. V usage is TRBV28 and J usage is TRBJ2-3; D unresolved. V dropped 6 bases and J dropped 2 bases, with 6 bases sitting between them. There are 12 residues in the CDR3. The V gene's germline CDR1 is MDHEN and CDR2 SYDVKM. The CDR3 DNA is TGTGCCAGCAGGGACCACACAGATACGCAGTATTTT. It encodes CASRDHTDTQYF.

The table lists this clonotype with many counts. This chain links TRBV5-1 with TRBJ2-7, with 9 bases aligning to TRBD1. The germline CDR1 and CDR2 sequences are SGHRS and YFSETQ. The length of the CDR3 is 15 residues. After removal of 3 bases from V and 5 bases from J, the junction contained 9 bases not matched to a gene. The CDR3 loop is CASSSSTGGGDEQYF. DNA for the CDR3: TGCGCCAGCAGCTCTTCGACAGGGGGAGGCGACGAGCAGTACTTC.

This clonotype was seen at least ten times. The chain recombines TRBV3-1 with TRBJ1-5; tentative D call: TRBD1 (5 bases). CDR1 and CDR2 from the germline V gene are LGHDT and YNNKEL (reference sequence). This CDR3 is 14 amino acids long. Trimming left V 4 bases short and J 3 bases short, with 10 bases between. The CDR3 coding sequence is TGTGCCAGCAGCCCCCGACAGCTCAATCAGCCCCAGCATTTT. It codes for CASSPRQLNQPQHF.

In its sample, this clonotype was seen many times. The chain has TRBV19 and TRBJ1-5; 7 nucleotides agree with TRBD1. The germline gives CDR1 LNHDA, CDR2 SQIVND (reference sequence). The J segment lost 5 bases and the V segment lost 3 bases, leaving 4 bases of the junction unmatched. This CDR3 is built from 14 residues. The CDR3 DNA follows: TGTGCCAGTAGTATTGGGACAGCTGATCAGCCCCAGCATTTT. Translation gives CASSIGTADQPQHF.

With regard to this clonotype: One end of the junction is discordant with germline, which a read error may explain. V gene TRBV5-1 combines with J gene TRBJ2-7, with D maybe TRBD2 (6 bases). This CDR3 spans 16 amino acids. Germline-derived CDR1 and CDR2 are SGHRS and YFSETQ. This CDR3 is CASSASPASVAYEQYF. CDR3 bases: TGTGCCAGCAGCGCCTCTCCGGCTAGCGTGGCCTACGAGCAGTACTTC.

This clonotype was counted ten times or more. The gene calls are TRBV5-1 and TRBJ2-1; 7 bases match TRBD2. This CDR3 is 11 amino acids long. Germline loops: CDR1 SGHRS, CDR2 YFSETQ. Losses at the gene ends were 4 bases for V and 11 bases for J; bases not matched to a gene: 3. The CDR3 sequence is CASSIAGQQFF. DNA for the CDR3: TGCGCCAGCAGCATAGCGGGCCAGCAGTTCTTC.

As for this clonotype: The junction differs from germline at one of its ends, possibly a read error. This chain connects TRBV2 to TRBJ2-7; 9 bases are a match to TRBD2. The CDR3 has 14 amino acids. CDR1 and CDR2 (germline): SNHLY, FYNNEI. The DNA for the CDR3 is TGTGCCAGCAGCCTAGCGGGGAACACCGGGGAGCTGTACTTC. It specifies CASSLAGNTGELYF.

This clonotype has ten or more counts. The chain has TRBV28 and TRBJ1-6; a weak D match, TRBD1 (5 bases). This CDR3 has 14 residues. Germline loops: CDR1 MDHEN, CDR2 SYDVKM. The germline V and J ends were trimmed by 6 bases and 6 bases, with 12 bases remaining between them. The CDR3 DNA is TGTGCCAGCAGACCGACAGTGGGTAATTCACCCCTCCACTTT. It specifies CASRPTVGNSPLHF.

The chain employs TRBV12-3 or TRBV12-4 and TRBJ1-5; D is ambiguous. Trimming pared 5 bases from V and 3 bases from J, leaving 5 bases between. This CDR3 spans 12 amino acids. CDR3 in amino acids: CASSPTNQPQHF. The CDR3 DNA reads TGTGCCAGCAGTCCGACCAATCAGCCCCAGCATTTT.

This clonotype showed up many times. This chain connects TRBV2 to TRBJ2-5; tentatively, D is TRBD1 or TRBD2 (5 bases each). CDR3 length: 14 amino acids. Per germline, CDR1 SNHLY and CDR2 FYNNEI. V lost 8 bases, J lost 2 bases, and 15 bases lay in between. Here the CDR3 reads CASGIGGTQETQYF. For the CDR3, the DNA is TGTGCCAGCGGGATTGGGGGTACACAAGAGACCCAGTACTTC.

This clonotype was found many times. The CDR3 DNA reads TGTGCCAGCAGGCTCGAAGACTTGAGATTGTACTACGAGCAGTACTTC. It yields the protein CASRLEDLRLYYEQYF. V gene TRBV2 combines with J gene TRBJ2-7; D unresolved. The V end lost 6 bases, the J end lost 3 bases, and 21 bases lay between the germline ends. This CDR3 is 16 amino acids long. The germline V gene encodes CDR1 SNHLY and CDR2 FYNNEI.

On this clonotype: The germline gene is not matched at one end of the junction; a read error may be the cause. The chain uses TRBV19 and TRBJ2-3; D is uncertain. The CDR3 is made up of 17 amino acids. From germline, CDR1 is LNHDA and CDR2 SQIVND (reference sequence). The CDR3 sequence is CASSSKGAKLGTDTQYF. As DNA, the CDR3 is TGTGCCAGTAGTTCCAAAGGTGCTAAGCTTGGCACCGATACGCAGTATTTT.

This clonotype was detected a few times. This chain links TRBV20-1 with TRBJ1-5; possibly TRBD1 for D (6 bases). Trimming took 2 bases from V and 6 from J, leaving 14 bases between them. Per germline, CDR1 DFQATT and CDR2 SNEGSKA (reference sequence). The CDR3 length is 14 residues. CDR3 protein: CSARMDSRAQPQHF. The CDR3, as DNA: TGCAGTGCTAGAATGGACAGTCGGGCTCAGCCCCAGCATTTT.

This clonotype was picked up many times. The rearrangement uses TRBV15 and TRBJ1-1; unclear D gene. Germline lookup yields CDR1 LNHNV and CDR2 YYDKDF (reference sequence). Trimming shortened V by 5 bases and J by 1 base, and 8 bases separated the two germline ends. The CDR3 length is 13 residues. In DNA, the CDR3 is TGTGCCACCAGCGCAACAGCGAACACTGAAGCTTTCTTT. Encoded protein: CATSATANTEAFF.

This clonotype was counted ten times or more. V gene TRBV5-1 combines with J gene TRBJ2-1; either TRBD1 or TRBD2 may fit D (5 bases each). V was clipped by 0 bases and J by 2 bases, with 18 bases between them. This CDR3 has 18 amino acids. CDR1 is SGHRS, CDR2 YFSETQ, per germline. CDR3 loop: CASSLGLVAEGPYNEQFF. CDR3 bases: TGCGCCAGCAGCTTGGGTCTGGTAGCCGAGGGGCCCTACAATGAGCAGTTCTTC.

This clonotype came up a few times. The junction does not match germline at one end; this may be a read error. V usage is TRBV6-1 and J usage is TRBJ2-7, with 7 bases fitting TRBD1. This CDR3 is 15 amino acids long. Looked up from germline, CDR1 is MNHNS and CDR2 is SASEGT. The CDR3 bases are TGTGCCAGCTCTCAATCGACAGGGCTACCCTACGAGCAGTCCTTC. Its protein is CASSQSTGLPYEQSF.

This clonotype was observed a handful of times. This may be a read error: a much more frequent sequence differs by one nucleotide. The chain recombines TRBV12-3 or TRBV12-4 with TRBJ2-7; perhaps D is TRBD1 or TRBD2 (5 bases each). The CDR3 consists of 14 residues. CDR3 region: CASSLARQGDERYF. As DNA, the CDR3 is TGTGCCAGCAGTTTAGCGCGGCAGGGAGACGAGCGGTACTTC.

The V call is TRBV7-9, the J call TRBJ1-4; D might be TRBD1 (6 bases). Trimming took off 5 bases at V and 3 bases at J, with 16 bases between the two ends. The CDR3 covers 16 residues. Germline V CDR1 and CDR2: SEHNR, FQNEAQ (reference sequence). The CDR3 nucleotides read TGTGCCAGCAGCCACCGAACAGGGATGGCTAATGAAAAACTGTTTTTT. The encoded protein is CASSHRTGMANEKLFF.

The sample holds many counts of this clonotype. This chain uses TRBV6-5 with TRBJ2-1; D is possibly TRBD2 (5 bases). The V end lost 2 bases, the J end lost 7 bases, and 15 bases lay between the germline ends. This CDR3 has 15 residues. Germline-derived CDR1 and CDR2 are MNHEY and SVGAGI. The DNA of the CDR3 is TGTGCCAGCAGTTACGCTAGCCCAGGAGGAAATGAGCAGTTCTTC. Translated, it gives CASSYASPGGNEQFF.

The CDR3 DNA sequence: TGTGCCAGCAAATGGGAGGGACAGGGGGCTGAGACCCAGTACTTC. The encoded protein is CASKWEGQGAETQYF. The chain carries TRBV2 and TRBJ2-5; 12 nucleotides line up with TRBD1. Germline V CDR1 and CDR2: SNHLY, FYNNEI. J was trimmed by 5 bases and V by 7 bases; bases with no gene match: 8. There are 15 residues in the CDR3.

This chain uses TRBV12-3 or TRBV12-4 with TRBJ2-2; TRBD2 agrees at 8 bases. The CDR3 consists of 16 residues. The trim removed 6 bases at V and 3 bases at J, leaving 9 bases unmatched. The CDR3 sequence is CASSYTSGAYTGELFF. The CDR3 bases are TGTGCCAGCAGCTATACTAGCGGAGCGTACACCGGGGAGCTGTTTTTT.

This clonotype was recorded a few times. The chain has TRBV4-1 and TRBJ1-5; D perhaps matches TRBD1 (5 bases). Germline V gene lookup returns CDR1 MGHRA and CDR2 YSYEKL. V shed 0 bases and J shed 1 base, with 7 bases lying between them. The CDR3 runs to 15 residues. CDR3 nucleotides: TGCGCCAGCAGCCAAGATTGGGGCAGCAATCAGCCCCAGCATTTT. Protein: CASSQDWGSNQPQHF.

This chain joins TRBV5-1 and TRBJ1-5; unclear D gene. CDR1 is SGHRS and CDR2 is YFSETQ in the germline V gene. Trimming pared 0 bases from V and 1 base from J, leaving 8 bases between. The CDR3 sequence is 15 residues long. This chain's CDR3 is CASSLVTGSNQPQHF. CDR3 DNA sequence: TGCGCCAGCAGCTTGGTTACCGGGAGCAATCAGCCCCAGCATTTT.

The chain's CDR3 is CASTESGTGGLGRDTQYF. Written as DNA, the CDR3 is TGTGCCAGCACCGAATCCGGGACAGGGGGGCTCGGGAGGGATACGCAGTATTTT. The chain has TRBV2 and TRBJ2-3, with 11 bases fitting TRBD1. The V gene end was trimmed by 7 bases and the J gene end by 6 bases; junction bases not matched to a gene: 18. The CDR3 sequence is 18 residues long. CDR1 SNHLY and CDR2 FYNNEI come from the germline V gene.

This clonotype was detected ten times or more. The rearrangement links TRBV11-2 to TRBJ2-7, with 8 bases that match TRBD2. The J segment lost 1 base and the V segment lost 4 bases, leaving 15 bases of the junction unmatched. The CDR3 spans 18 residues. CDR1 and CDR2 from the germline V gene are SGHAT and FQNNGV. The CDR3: CASSSARGGVAGSYEQYF. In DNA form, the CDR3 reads TGTGCCAGCAGCTCCGCCCGTGGGGGGGTAGCGGGATCCTACGAGCAGTACTTC.

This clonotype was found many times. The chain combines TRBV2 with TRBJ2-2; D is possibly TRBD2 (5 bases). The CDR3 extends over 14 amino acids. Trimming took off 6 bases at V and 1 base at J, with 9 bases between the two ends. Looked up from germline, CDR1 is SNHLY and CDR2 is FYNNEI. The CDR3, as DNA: TGTGCCAGCAGACGGACTGAGAACACCGGGGAGCTGTTTTTT. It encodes CASRRTENTGELFF.